This T cell receptor beta chain was identified during a study of T-cell reconstitution after alpha-beta-depleted transplantation in children. The study's findings and limits: Recipient T cells and thymic progenitors that survived were the source of the high TCRbeta diversity seen at day 60 in some patients. Several hundred expanded graft clones reportedly were the source of alpha-beta T cells about two months after transplant.

Germline V gene data show CDR1 as LNHNV and CDR2 as YYDKDF (reference sequence). The CDR3 is made up of 15 amino acids. The J segment lost 10 bases and the V segment lost 4 bases, leaving 13 bases of the junction unmatched. This clonotype has a handful of counts. Its antigen is not known. Construction of the TCRbeta library involved unique molecular identifiers. TCRdb reanalysed the PCR reads using MiXCR and keeps one entry per CDR3 protein. Among hundreds of thousands of distinct CDR3 sequences listed, about 12% were seen once. The genes are TRBV15 and TRBJ2-1; 7 nucleotides agree with TRBD1. This receptor was taken from a girl aged 2 to 9 with congenital amegakaryocytic thrombocytopenia, due to receive a stem cell transplant. The material was PBMCs, obtained before TCRalphabeta/CD19-depleted stem cell transplant. Written as DNA, the CDR3 is TGTGCCACCAGCACCACTCCGGGACAGTCTGGCGAGCAGTTCTTC. Translating it yields CATSTTPGQSGEQFF.